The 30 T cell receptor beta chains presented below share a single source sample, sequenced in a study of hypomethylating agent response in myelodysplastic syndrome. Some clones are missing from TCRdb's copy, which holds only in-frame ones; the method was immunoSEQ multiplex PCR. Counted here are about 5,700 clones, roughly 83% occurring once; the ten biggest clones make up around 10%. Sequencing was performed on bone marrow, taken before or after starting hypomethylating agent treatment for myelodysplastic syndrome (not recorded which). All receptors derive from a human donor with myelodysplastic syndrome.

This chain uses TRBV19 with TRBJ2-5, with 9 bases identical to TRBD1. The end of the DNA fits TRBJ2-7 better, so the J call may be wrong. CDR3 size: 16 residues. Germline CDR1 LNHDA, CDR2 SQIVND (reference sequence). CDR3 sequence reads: CASSAGTGRASYEQYF. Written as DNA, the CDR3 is TGTGCCAGTAGTGCGGGGACAGGGAGGGCCTCCTACGAGCAGTACTTC.

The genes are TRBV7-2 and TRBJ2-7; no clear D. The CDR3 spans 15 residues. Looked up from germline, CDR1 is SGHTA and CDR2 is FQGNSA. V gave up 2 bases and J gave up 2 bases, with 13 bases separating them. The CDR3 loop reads CASSLRSSTAYEQYF. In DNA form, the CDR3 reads TGTGCCAGCAGCTTACGTAGCAGTACGGCCTACGAGCAGTACTTC.

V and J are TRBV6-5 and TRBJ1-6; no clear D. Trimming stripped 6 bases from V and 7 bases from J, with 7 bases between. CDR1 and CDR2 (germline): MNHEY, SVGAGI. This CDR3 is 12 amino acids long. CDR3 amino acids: CASRRSNSPLHF. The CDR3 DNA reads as TGTGCCAGCAGACGAAGCAATTCACCCCTCCACTTT.

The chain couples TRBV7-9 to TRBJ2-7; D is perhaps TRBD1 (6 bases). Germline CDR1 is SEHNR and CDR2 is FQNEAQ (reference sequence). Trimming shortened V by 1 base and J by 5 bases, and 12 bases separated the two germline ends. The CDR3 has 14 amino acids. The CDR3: CASSLVLRGNEQYF. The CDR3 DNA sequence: TGTGCCAGCAGCTTAGTTCTCAGGGGAAACGAGCAGTACTTC. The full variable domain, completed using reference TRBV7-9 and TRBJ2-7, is DTGVSQNPRHKITKRGQNVTFRCDPISEHNRLYWYRQTLGQGPEFLTYFQNEAQLEKSRLLSDRFSAERPKGSFSTLEIQRTEQGDSAMYLCASSLVLRGNEQYFGPGTRLTVT.

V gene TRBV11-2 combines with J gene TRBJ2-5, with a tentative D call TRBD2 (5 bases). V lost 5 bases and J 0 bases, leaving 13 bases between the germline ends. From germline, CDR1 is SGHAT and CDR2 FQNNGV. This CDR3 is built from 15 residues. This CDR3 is CASSPTGLYQETQYF. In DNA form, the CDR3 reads TGTGCCAGCAGCCCGACCGGACTCTACCAAGAGACCCAGTACTTC.

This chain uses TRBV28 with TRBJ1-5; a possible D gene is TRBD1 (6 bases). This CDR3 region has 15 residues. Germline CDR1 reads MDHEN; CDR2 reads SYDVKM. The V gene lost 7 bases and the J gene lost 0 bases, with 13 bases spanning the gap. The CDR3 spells CASMKWTDSNQPQHF. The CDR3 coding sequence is TGTGCCAGCATGAAATGGACAGATAGCAATCAGCCCCAGCATTTT.

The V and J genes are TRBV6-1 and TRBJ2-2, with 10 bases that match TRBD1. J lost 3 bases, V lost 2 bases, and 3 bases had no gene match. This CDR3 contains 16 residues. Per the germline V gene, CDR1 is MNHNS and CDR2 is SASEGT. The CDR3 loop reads CASSERQGADTGELFF. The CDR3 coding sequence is TGTGCCAGCAGTGAACGACAGGGGGCTGACACCGGGGAGCTGTTTTTT.

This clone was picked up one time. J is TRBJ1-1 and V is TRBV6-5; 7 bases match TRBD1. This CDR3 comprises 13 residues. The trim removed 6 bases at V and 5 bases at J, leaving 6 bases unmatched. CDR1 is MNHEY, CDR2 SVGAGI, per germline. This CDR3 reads CASRATGRTEAFF. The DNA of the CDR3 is TGTGCCAGCAGGGCGACAGGGAGAACTGAAGCTTTCTTT.

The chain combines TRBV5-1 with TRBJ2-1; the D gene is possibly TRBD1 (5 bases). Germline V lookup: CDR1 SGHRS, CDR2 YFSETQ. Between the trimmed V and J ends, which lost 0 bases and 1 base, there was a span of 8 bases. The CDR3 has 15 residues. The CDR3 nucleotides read TGCGCCAGCAGCTTGGTAGGGGATTCCTACAATGAGCAGTTCTTC. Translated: CASSLVGDSYNEQFF.

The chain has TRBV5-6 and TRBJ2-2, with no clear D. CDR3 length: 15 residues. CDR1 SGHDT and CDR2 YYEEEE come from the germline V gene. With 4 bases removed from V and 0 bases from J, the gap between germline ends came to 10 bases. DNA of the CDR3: TGTGCCAGCAGCACATACGGCCCGAACACCGGGGAGCTGTTTTTT. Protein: CASSTYGPNTGELFF.

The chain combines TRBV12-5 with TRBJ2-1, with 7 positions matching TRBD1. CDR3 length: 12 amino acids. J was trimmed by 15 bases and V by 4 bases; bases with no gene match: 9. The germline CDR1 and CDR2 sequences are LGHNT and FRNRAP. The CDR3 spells CASGWDRGRPFF. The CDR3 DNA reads TGTGCTAGTGGTTGGGATAGGGGGCGGCCGTTCTTC. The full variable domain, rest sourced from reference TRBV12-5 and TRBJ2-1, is DARVTQTPRHKVTEMGQEVTMRCQPILGHNTVFWYRQTMMQGLELLAYFRNRAPLDDSGMPKDRFSAEMPDATLATLKIQPSEPRDSAVYFCASGWDRGRPFFGPGTRLTVL.

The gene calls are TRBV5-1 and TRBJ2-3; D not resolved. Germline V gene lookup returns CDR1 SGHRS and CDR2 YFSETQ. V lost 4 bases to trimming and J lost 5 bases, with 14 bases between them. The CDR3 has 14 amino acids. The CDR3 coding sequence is TGCGCCAGCAGCCCGAGCGAGTGGGGAGATACGCAGTATTTT. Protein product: CASSPSEWGDTQYF. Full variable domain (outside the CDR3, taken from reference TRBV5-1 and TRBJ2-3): KAGVTQTPRYLIKTRGQQVTLSCSPISGHRSVSWYQQTPGQGLQFLFEYFSETQRNKGNFPGRFSGRQFSNSRSEMNVSTLELGDSALYLCASSPSEWGDTQYFGPGTRLTVL.

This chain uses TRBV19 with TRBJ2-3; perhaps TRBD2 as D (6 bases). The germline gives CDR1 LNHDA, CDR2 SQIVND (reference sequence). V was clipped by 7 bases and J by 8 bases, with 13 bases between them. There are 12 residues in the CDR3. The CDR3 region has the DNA TGTGCCAGTAACGGGGCCGGGAGTACGCAGTATTTT. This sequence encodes CASNGAGSTQYF.

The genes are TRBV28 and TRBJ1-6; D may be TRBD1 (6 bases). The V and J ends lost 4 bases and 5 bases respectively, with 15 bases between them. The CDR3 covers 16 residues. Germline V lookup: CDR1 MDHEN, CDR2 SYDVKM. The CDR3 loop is CASSWGGSPNNSPLHF. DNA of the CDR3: TGTGCCAGCAGTTGGGGGGGCAGCCCTAATAATTCACCCCTCCACTTT. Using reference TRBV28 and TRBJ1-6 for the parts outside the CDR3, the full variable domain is DVKVTQSSRYLVKRTGEKVFLECVQDMDHENMFWYRQDPGLGLRLIYFSYDVKMKEKGDIPEGYSVSREKKERFSLILESASTNQTSMYLCASSWGGSPNNSPLHFGNGTRLTVT.

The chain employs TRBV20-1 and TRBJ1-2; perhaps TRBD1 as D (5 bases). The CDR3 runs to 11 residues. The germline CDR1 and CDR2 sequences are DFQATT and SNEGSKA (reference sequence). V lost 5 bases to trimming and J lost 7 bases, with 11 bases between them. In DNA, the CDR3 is TGCAGTGCTCCTCGACAGTCTGGCTACACCTTC. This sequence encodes CSAPRQSGYTF.

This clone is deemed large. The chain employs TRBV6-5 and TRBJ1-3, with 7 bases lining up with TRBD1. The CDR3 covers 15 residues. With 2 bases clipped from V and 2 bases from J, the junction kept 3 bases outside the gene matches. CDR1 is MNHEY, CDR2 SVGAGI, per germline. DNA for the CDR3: TGTGCCAGCAGTTACACAGGGGACGCTGGAAACACCATATATTTT. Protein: CASSYTGDAGNTIYF.

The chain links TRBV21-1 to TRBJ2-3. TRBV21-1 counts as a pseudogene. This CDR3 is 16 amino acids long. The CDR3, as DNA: TGTGCCAGCAGCAAGGGAACGGCGACTAGCACAGATACGCAGTATTTT. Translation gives CASSKGTATSTDTQYF.

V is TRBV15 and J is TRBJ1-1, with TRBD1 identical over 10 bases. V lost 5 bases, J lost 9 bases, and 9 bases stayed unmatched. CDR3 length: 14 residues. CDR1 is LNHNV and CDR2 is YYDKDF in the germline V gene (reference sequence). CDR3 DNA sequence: TGTGCCACCAGCGCCGGACAGGGGGATAAGCAAGCTTTCTTT. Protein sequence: CATSAGQGDKQAFF.

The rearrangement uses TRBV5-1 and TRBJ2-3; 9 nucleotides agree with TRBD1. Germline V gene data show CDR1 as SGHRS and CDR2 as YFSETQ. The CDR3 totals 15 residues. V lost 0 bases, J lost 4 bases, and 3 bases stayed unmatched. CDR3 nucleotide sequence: TGCGCCAGCAGCTTGGTCGGGACAGGGTCAGATACGCAGTATTTT. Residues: CASSLVGTGSDTQYF.

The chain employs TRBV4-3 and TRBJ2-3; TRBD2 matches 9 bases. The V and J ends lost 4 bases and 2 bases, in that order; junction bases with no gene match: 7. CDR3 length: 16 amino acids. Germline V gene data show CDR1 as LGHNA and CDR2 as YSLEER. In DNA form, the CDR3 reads TGCGCCAGCAGCCTCGGACTAGCGACCTACACAGATACGCAGTATTTT. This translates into CASSLGLATYTDTQYF.

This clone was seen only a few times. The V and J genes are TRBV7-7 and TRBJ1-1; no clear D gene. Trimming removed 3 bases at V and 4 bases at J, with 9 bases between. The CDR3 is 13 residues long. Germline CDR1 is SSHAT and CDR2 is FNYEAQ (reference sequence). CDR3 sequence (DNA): TGTGCCAGCAGCTTGTGGGCAGGCACTGAAGCTTTCTTT. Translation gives CASSLWAGTEAFF.

CDR3 region: CASSYSIIGFYEQYF. The CDR3 DNA follows: TGTGCCAGCAGTTACTCGATTATAGGGTTCTACGAGCAGTACTTC. V usage is TRBV6-5 and J usage is TRBJ2-7; D gene unclear. Trimming shortened V by 0 bases and J by 3 bases, and 12 bases separated the two germline ends. Looked up from germline, CDR1 is MNHEY and CDR2 is SVGAGI. The CDR3 is made up of 15 amino acids.

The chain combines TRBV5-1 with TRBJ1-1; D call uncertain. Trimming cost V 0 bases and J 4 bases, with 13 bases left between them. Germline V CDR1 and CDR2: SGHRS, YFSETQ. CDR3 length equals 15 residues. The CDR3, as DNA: TGCGCCAGCAGCTTGGGATGGGCGGTTAGCACTGAAGCTTTCTTT. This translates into CASSLGWAVSTEAFF. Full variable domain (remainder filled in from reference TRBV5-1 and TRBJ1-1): KAGVTQTPRYLIKTRGQQVTLSCSPISGHRSVSWYQQTPGQGLQFLFEYFSETQRNKGNFPGRFSGRQFSNSRSEMNVSTLELGDSALYLCASSLGWAVSTEAFFGQGTRLTVV.

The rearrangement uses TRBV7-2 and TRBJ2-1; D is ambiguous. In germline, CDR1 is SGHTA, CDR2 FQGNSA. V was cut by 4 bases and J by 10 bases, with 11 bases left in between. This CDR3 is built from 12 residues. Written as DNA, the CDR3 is TGTGCCAGCAGCTCCTTAGTTGGCGAGCAGTTCTTC. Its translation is CASSSLVGEQFF.

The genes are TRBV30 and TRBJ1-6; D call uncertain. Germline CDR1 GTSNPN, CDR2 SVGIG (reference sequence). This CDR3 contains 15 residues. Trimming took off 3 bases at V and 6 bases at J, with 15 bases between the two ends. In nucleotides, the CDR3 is TGTGCCTGGAGCAGTCTAGGGCCTCTTAATTCACCCCTCCACTTT. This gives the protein CAWSSLGPLNSPLHF.

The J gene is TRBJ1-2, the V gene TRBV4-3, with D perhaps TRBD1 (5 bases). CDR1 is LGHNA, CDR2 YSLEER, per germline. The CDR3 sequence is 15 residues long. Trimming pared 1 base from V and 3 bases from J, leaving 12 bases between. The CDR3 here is CASSQVGDSYYGYTF. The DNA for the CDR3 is TGCGCCAGCAGCCAAGTCGGCGACAGCTACTATGGCTACACCTTC.

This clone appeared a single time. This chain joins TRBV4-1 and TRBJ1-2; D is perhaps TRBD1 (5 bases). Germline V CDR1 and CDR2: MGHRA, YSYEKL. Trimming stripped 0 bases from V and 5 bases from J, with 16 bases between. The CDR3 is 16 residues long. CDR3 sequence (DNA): TGCGCCAGCAGCCAAGATCCGGGACCTGACTTGTATGGCTACACCTTC. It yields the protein CASSQDPGPDLYGYTF.

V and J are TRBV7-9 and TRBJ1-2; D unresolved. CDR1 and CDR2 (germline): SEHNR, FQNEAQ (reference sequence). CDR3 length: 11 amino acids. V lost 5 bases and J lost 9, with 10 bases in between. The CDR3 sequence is CASSDDTRYTF. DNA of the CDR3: TGTGCCAGCAGCGACGACACACGCTACACCTTC.

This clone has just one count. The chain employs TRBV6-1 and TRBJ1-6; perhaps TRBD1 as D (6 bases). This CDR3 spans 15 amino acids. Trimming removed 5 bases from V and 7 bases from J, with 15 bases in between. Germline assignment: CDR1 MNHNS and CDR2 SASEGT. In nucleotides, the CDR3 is TGTGCCAGCAGTCTACTCACAGGGATGAATTCACCCCTCCACTTT. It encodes CASSLLTGMNSPLHF.

The CDR3 loop is CASSPWDPNQPQHF. The DNA for the CDR3 is TGTGCCAGCAGTCCCTGGGACCCCAATCAGCCCCAGCATTTT. The chain links TRBV28 to TRBJ1-5; weak D call: TRBD1 (5 bases). The CDR3 is 14 amino acids. Trimming cost V 5 bases and J 3 bases, with 11 bases left between them. The germline V gene has CDR1 MDHEN and CDR2 SYDVKM.